This TCR beta chain was recorded in a study of cytomegalovirus exposure and HLA in healthy donors. Study-level points and caveats: Available immune exposure information was restricted to CMV serostatus only.

This CDR3 has 16 amino acids. J lost 5 bases, V lost 5 bases, and 7 bases had no gene match. Per the germline V gene, CDR1 is LGHNA and CDR2 is YNFKEQ. PCR primers comprised 60 Vbeta and 13 Jbeta primers. Sequenced by immunoSEQ multiplex PCR; TCRdb stores in-frame clones only, minus some. Here the sample spans about 110,000 clones, 73% being singletons. With regard to this clone: Its antigen remains unknown.

The specimen sequenced was PBMCs. This sequence originates from a woman in her thirties or forties in good health and CMV-seronegative. The chain employs TRBV4-2 and TRBJ2-5; 14 nucleotides align to TRBD2. The CDR3, as DNA: TGTGCCAGCAGCGGACTAGCGGGAGGCCGGGACGAGACCCAGTACTTC. Residues: CASSGLAGGRDETQYF.